This T cell receptor (beta chain) was sequenced in a study of OX40 agonist ivuxolimab in advanced cancers. Study findings and constraints: Fewer expanded clones were found on average in CD4+ than in CD8+ T cells. At 0.1 to 3.0 mg/kg and by week 6, CD4+ and CD8+ T cells in the blood had expanded clonally.

There are 12 residues in the CDR3. Trimming at V came to 7 bases and at J to 7 bases, leaving 3 bases not matched to a gene. The germline V gene has CDR1 SNHLY and CDR2 FYNNEI. Here immunoSEQ multiplex PCR was the method, and the copy in TCRdb shows in-frame clones only, minus some. The sample lists about 120,000 clones, around 93% occurring once. Autoimmune disease history or systemic immunosuppression meant exclusion. As to this clone: What it binds is not known.

The J gene is TRBJ2-1, the V gene TRBV2; TRBD1 matches 8 bases. The source material was CD4+ or CD8+ T cells sorted from blood, sampled in a trial of the OX40 agonist ivuxolimab. This TCR was sampled from an adult with an advanced solid tumor such as melanoma, head and neck, liver or kidney cancer. CDR3 coding DNA: TGTGCCAGCAAGCAGGGGGCTAATGAGCAGTTCTTC. Its protein is CASKQGANEQFF. Using reference TRBV2 and TRBJ2-1 for the parts outside the CDR3, the full variable domain is EPEVTQTPSHQVTQMGQEVILRCVPISNHLYFYWYRQILGQKVEFLVSFYNNEISEKSEIFDDQFSVERPDGSNFTLKIRSTKLEDSAMYFCASKQGANEQFFGPGTRLTVL.